This TCR beta chain was observed in a study of T cell responses to AZD1222 COVID-19 vaccine. The data were produced by immunoSEQ multiplex PCR, yet TCRdb's version contains in-frame clones alone and is incomplete. The sample lists about 140,000 clones, roughly 89% occurring once. CDR3 length: 15 amino acids. The input for sequencing was peripheral blood, taken on day 0 of AZD1222 vaccination. The TCR was taken from an adult in good health. This chain links TRBV21-1 with TRBJ1-2; TRBD1 is the table's D call, not checked against the DNA. TRBV21-1 is a known pseudogene. CDR3: CASSKGPDSRYGYTF. The CDR3, as DNA: TGTGCCAGCAGCAAAGGACCCGACAGTCGCTATGGCTACACCTTC.